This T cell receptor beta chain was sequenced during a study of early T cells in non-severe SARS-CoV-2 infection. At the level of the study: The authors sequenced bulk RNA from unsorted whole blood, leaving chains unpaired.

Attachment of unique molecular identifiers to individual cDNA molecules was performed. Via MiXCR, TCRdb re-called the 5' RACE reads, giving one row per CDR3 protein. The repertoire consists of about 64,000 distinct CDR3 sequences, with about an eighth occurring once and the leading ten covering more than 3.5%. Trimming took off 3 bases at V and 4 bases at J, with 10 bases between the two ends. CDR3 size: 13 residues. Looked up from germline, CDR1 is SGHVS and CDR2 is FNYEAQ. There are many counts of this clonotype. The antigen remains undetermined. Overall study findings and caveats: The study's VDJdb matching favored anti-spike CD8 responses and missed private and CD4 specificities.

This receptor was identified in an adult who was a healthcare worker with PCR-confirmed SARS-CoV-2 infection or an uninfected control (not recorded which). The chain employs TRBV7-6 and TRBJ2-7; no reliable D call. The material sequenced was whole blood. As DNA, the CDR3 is TGTGCCAGCAGCTTTGGCATAGAATACGAGCAGTACTTC. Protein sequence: CASSFGIEYEQYF.